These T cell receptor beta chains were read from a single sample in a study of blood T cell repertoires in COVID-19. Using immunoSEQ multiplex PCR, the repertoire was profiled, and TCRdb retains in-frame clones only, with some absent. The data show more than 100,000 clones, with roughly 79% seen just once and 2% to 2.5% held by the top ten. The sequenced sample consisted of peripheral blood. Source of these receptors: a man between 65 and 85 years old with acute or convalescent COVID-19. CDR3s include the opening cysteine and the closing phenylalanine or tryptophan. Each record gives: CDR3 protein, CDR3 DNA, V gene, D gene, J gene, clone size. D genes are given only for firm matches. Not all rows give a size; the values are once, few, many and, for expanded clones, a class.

CASSILPGGTYEQFF,TGTGCCAGCAGCATCCTGCCAGGGGGCACATATGAGCAGTTCTTC,TRBV11-3,TRBD1,TRBJ2-1,.
CASSSESNQPQHF,TGTGCCAGCAGCTCGGAGAGCAATCAGCCCCAGCATTTT,TRBV5-4,.,TRBJ1-5,once
CASSQTTGNSGNTIYF,TGTGCCAGCAGCCAAACGACAGGGAACTCTGGAAACACCATATATTTT,TRBV5-6,TRBD1,TRBJ1-3,.
CASSVGQANEQFF,TGTGCCAGCAGCGTGGGACAGGCCAATGAGCAGTTCTTC,TRBV2,TRBD1,TRBJ2-1,.
CASSIGRGSSYNEQFF,TGTGCCAGTAGTATAGGCAGGGGCAGCTCCTACAATGAGCAGTTCTTC,TRBV19,.,TRBJ2-1,few
CASSLASAGQETQYF,TGCGCCAGCAGCTTGGCCTCGGCGGGGCAAGAGACCCAGTACTTC,TRBV5-1,.,TRBJ2-5,.
CASSRVGTGDEKLFF,TGCGCCAGCAGCCGCGTCGGGACAGGGGATGAAAAACTGTTTTTT,TRBV4-3,TRBD1,TRBJ1-4,.
CATSDQGVGDEQYF,TGTGCCACCAGCGACCAGGGGGTAGGGGACGAGCAGTACTTC,TRBV24-1,TRBD1,TRBJ2-7,.
CASTAASTTGELFF,TGTGCCAGCACGGCAGCGTCGACCACCGGGGAGCTGTTTTTT,TRBV2,.,TRBJ2-2,once
CASGQARGTEAFF,TGTGCCAGCGGACAGGCCCGGGGCACTGAAGCTTTCTTT,TRBV18,TRBD1,TRBJ1-1,.
CASSVGQGGETQYF,TGCGCCAGCAGCGTAGGACAGGGAGGAGAGACCCAGTACTTC,TRBV5-1,TRBD1,TRBJ2-5,once
CASSFTGLNTEAFF,TGTGCCAGCAGCTTTACAGGGTTGAACACTGAAGCTTTCTTT,TRBV11-2,.,TRBJ1-1,few
CASILSLDRAWTGELFF,TGTGCCAGCATATTATCTCTGGACAGGGCATGGACCGGGGAGCTGTTTTTT,TRBV28,TRBD1,TRBJ2-2,.
CASSQGQGVRKNEKLFF,TGCGCCAGCAGCCAAGGACAGGGGGTCCGGAAGAATGAAAAACTGTTTTTT,TRBV5-1,TRBD1,TRBJ1-4,.
CASSIGQGGIMNTEAFF,TGTGCCAGCAGTATTGGACAGGGCGGGATTATGAACACTGAAGCTTTCTTT,TRBV6-2/TRBV6-3,TRBD1,TRBJ1-1,.
CASSVSTGRGEKLFF,TGTGCCAGCAGCGTATCGACAGGGAGAGGTGAAAAACTGTTTTTT,TRBV9,TRBD1,TRBJ1-4,.
CASSEREERGGSRYEQYF,TGTGCCAGCAGTGAGAGGGAAGAGAGGGGGGGCAGTCGCTACGAGCAGTACTTC,TRBV2,.,TRBJ2-7,.
CASSPRVYGYTF,TGTGCCAGCAGTCCCAGGGTGTATGGCTACACCTTC,TRBV28,.,TRBJ1-2,.
CASSEWRQATDTQYF,TGTGCCAGTAGTGAGTGGAGGCAGGCCACAGATACGCAGTATTTT,TRBV19,.,TRBJ2-3,.
CASSPGTSDRTEAFF,TGTGCCAGCAGCCCCGGGACATCGGACCGGACTGAAGCTTTCTTT,TRBV6-4,.,TRBJ1-1,.
CASSRNRDGEKLFF,TGTGCCAGCAGTCGCAACAGGGACGGGGAAAAACTGTTTTTT,TRBV5-4,.,TRBJ1-4,.
CASSWGTKNTEAFF,TGTGCCAGCAGCTGGGGGACAAAAAACACTGAAGCTTTCTTT,TRBV9,.,TRBJ1-1,.
CASSSGQPGQPQHF,TGTGCCAGCAGCTCCGGACAGCCAGGTCAGCCCCAGCATTTT,TRBV7-3,.,TRBJ1-5,.
CASSPGTAVYGYTF,TGCGCCAGCAGCCCCGGGACAGCCGTCTATGGCTACACCTTC,TRBV5-1,TRBD1,TRBJ1-2,.
CASSVDRGSRGNTIYF,TGTGCCAGCAGTGTTGACAGGGGATCGAGGGGAAACACCATATATTTT,TRBV6-1,TRBD1,TRBJ1-3,.
CAISGQGGSPLHF,TGTGCCATCAGTGGCCAGGGGGGTTCACCCCTCCACTTT,TRBV10-3,TRBD1,TRBJ1-6,.
CASSGTALYNEQFF,TGTGCCAGCAGCGGGACAGCCCTTTACAATGAGCAGTTCTTC,TRBV2,TRBD1,TRBJ2-1,.
CASTSQGPSFSYNSPLHF,TGCGCCAGCACTTCTCAGGGGCCCTCCTTCTCCTATAATTCACCCCTCCACTTT,TRBV4-1,.,TRBJ1-6,.
CASTDRQGPRYGYTF,TGTGCCAGCACCGACCGACAGGGCCCCCGCTATGGCTACACCTTC,TRBV6-5,TRBD1,TRBJ1-2,.